These 22 T cell receptor beta chains originate from one sample sequenced in a study of T cells in Graves' hyperthyroidism and ophthalmopathy. Researchers took RNA transcripts and amplified the TCR beta CDR3 regions from them. HTBI primers drove first-round RT-PCR of the TCR CDR3. TCRdb recomputed calls from the multiplex PCR reads with MiXCR, one row per CDR3 protein. The table has a few hundred thousand distinct CDR3 sequences, around 14% seen once. The sample consisted of blood. The source of these receptors is a woman aged 25 to 45 with Graves' hyperthyroidism.

This clonotype appeared a few times. The chain is built from TRBV5-1 and TRBJ1-5; D unresolved. Germline CDR1 SGHRS, CDR2 YFSETQ. CDR3 length: 15 residues. Trimming took 1 base from V and 1 from J, leaving 9 bases between them. The CDR3 nucleotides read TGCGCCAGCAGCTTGTACGGAGGGAGCAATCAGCCCCAGCATTTT. It translates to CASSLYGGSNQPQHF.

The rearrangement links TRBV12-3 or TRBV12-4 to TRBJ1-1, with 12 bases aligning to TRBD1. The ends lost 0 bases at V and 6 bases at J; junction bases unmatched: 5. The CDR3 covers 16 residues. DNA for the CDR3: TGTGCCAGCAGTTTAGCGCCGGGACAGGGGGCCCCTGAAGCTTTCTTT. Translation: CASSLAPGQGAPEAFF.

This clonotype appeared a single time. One base away lies a much larger clone, so this may be a sequencing read error. The rearrangement uses TRBV18 and TRBJ2-7; a weak D match, TRBD2 (6 bases). The end of the DNA is better explained by TRBJ2-1, so the J call may be wrong. The CDR3 loop spans 15 amino acids. Germline lookup yields CDR1 KGHSH and CDR2 LQKENI. CDR3 nucleotide sequence: TGTGCCAGCTCCGGGAGAGGGGACGGCTCCTACGAGCAGTTCTTC. It translates to CASSGRGDGSYEQFF.

V and J are TRBV3-1 and TRBJ2-3; D gene ambiguous. Trimming took off 5 bases at V and 11 bases at J, with 11 bases between the two ends. In germline, CDR1 is LGHDT, CDR2 YNNKEL (reference sequence). The length of the CDR3 is 11 residues. The CDR3 region has the DNA TGTGCCAGCAGCAAAGGGATAGGGCAGTATTTT. Its protein product is CASSKGIGQYF.

The sample holds a few counts of this clonotype. This CDR3 reads CASRRSGTSTGELFF. The CDR3 DNA follows: TGTGCCAGCAGGAGATCAGGGACTAGCACCGGGGAGCTGTTTTTT. The chain employs TRBV7-8 and TRBJ2-2; 8 nucleotides align to TRBD2. Germline-derived CDR1 and CDR2 are SGHVS and FQNEAQ. The CDR3 sequence is 15 residues long. The V segment lost 6 bases and the J segment 4 bases; nucleotides outside the gene matches: 7. Full variable domain (missing parts from reference TRBV7-8 and TRBJ2-2): GAGVSQSPRYKVAKRGQDVALRCDPISGHVSLFWYQQALGQGPEFLTYFQNEAQLDKSGLPSDRFFAERPEGSVSTLKIQRTQQEDSAVYLCASRRSGTSTGELFFGEGSRLTVL.

The CDR3 loop reads CASSQELWDREAFF. The CDR3 bases are TGTGCCAGCAGCCAAGAGCTATGGGACAGGGAAGCTTTCTTT. The chain employs TRBV14 and TRBJ1-1, with 8 bases lining up with TRBD1. V trimming: 0 bases; J trimming: 8 bases; junction bases outside the gene matches: 5. Per germline, CDR1 SGHDN and CDR2 FVKESK. The length of the CDR3 is 14 residues.

This clonotype was counted between two and nine times. The genes are TRBV4-1 and TRBJ2-7; D unclear. Germline V gene lookup returns CDR1 MGHRA and CDR2 YSYEKL. Trimming took 1 base from V and 0 from J, leaving 13 bases between them. The CDR3 length is 16 residues. The CDR3 protein is CASSQVGPKSSYEQYF. The CDR3 DNA sequence: TGCGCCAGCAGCCAAGTCGGACCCAAAAGCTCCTACGAGCAGTACTTC.

This clonotype was found once. The rearrangement joins TRBV9 to TRBJ1-2, with a possible D match to TRBD1 (6 bases). The germline V and J ends were trimmed by 0 bases and 8 bases, with 14 bases remaining between them. The CDR3 totals 14 residues. Germline V gene lookup returns CDR1 SGDLS and CDR2 YYNGEE. CDR3 nucleotide sequence: TGTGCCAGCAGCGTAGGCGGAAATCAGGGGGGCTACACCTTC. Protein product: CASSVGGNQGGYTF.

The V gene is TRBV28, the J gene TRBJ2-7; D is undetermined. CDR3 length: 14 residues. Germline V gene lookup returns CDR1 MDHEN and CDR2 SYDVKM. The V end was cut by 3 bases, the J end by 4 bases, with 13 bases between. CDR3 sequence: CASSLSPTVYEQYF. In nucleotides, the CDR3 is TGTGCCAGCAGTTTGTCACCGACTGTTTACGAGCAGTACTTC.

This clonotype appeared many times. The J gene is TRBJ2-3, the V gene TRBV27; D is possibly TRBD1 (6 bases). This CDR3 region has 15 residues. With 2 bases removed from V and 5 bases from J, the gap between germline ends came to 14 bases. The germline V gene encodes CDR1 MNHEY and CDR2 SMNVEV (reference sequence). CDR3 residues: CASSLLGAGRDTQYF. Written as DNA, the CDR3 is TGTGCCAGCAGTTTACTGGGGGCAGGAAGAGATACGCAGTATTTT.

This clonotype was counted at least ten times. The V gene is TRBV11-1, the J gene TRBJ2-1, with a weak D call TRBD2 (5 bases). The CDR3 extends over 16 amino acids. Trimming took 7 bases from V and 7 from J, leaving 23 bases between them. Germline CDR1 SGHAT, CDR2 FQDESV (reference sequence). The CDR3 region is CASNPPGPGGGNEQFF. The CDR3 DNA reads TGTGCCAGCAACCCTCCTGGGCCTGGAGGAGGTAATGAGCAGTTCTTC.

Only one count was recorded for this clonotype. This rearrangement joins TRBV3-1 to TRBJ2-5; D uncertain. Trimming shortened V by 1 base and J by 3 bases, and 9 bases separated the two germline ends. Looked up from germline, CDR1 is LGHDT and CDR2 is YNNKEL (reference sequence). The CDR3 consists of 14 residues. The CDR3 region is CASSQGTLEETQYF. The CDR3 nucleotides read TGTGCCAGCAGCCAAGGAACCTTAGAAGAGACCCAGTACTTC.

This clonotype was recorded at least ten times. The chain uses TRBV2 and TRBJ2-3; 7 bases map to TRBD2. Germline V gives CDR1 SNHLY, CDR2 FYNNEI. The CDR3 runs 17 residues. After removal of 5 bases from V and 2 bases from J, the junction contained 13 bases not matched to a gene. CDR3 protein: CASSPLVAKRDTDTQYF. Written as DNA, the CDR3 is TGTGCCAGCAGTCCCCTCGTCGCGAAGCGGGACACAGATACGCAGTATTTT.

This chain uses TRBV4-1 with TRBJ2-1, with D maybe TRBD1 (6 bases). This CDR3 spans 15 amino acids. Trimming took off 0 bases at V and 8 bases at J, with 14 bases between the two ends. Germline V gene sequence: CDR1 MGHRA, CDR2 YSYEKL. In nucleotides, the CDR3 is TGCGCCAGCAGCCAAGATACCAGGGGTGTGGATGAGCAGTTCTTC. This translates into CASSQDTRGVDEQFF.

This clonotype occurred many times. The CDR3 reads CATATGGNTGELFF. Written as DNA, the CDR3 is TGTGCCACGGCGACAGGGGGCAACACCGGGGAGCTGTTTTTT. V is TRBV3-1 and J is TRBJ2-2; TRBD1 aligns across 10 bases. The CDR3 extends over 14 amino acids. J gave up 2 bases and V 10 bases, and 4 bases lay outside the gene matches. CDR1 LGHDT and CDR2 YNNKEL come from the germline V gene (reference sequence).

In its sample, this clonotype was seen many times. This sequence joins TRBV2 and TRBJ2-1; D not certain. V was shortened by 2 bases and J by 4 bases, with 12 bases between the two germline ends. This CDR3 comprises 15 residues. CDR1 and CDR2 (germline): SNHLY, FYNNEI. The CDR3 nucleotides are TGTGCCAGCAGTGAATTTTCGCCAGGATACAATGAGCAGTTCTTC. Its protein is CASSEFSPGYNEQFF.

This clonotype was observed at least ten times. The CDR3 sequence is CASSTGGGSEGYGYTF. DNA for the CDR3: TGTGCCAGCAGTACAGGAGGAGGGAGCGAAGGTTATGGCTACACCTTC. The chain couples TRBV28 to TRBJ1-2, with a weak D call TRBD1 (5 bases). The germline V and J ends were trimmed by 5 bases and 5 bases, with 21 bases remaining between them. This CDR3 has 16 residues. Germline CDR1 and CDR2: MDHEN and SYDVKM.

The V gene is TRBV10-2, the J gene TRBJ2-4, with a possible D match to TRBD2 (6 bases). This CDR3 has 13 amino acids. Trimming stripped 0 bases from V and 8 bases from J, with 8 bases between. Germline CDR1 reads WSHSY; CDR2 reads SAAADI. In DNA, the CDR3 is TGCGCCAGCAGTGAGTCGAGCGGGTACATTCAGTACTTC. It encodes CASSESSGYIQYF.

The V and J genes are TRBV5-6 and TRBJ2-1; D may be TRBD1 (7 bases). Germline V gene lookup returns CDR1 SGHDT and CDR2 YYEEEE. This CDR3 has 17 amino acids. Trimming removed 1 base at V and 6 bases at J, with 20 bases between. This chain's CDR3 is CASSLPGSGGGGNEQFF. The CDR3 DNA reads TGTGCCAGCAGCTTGCCCGGGTCAGGGGGAGGTGGCAATGAGCAGTTCTTC.

This clonotype showed up just a few times. A much larger clone lies one base from this, so it may be a read error. V is TRBV28 and J is TRBJ2-7, with D tentatively TRBD1 (6 bases). V shed 5 bases and J shed 0 bases, with 11 bases lying between them. There are 14 residues in the CDR3. Germline lookup yields CDR1 MDHEN and CDR2 SYDVKM. As DNA, the CDR3 is TGTGCCAGCAGTCTCCTAGGGGGCTCCTACGAGCAGTACTTC. Amino acids: CASSLLGGSYEQYF.

The chain is built from TRBV30 and TRBJ2-3, with 9 bases aligning to TRBD1. The CDR3 extends over 13 amino acids. Germline CDR1 is GTSNPN and CDR2 is SVGIG (reference sequence). Trimming cost V 5 bases and J 4 bases; bases outside gene matches: 4. Here the CDR3 reads CAWDRGFSDTQYF. For the CDR3, the DNA is TGTGCCTGGGACAGGGGGTTTTCAGATACGCAGTATTTT.

This clonotype has more than one count but fewer than ten. This rearrangement joins TRBV7-8 to TRBJ2-2; tentative D call: TRBD1 (6 bases). This CDR3 has 17 amino acids. Trimming took 5 bases from V and 0 from J, leaving 16 bases between them. CDR1 and CDR2 (germline): SGHVS, FQNEAQ. DNA of the CDR3: TGTGCCAGCAGCCTAAATGCTGGGGGCTCGAACACCGGGGAGCTGTTTTTT. It specifies CASSLNAGGSNTGELFF.